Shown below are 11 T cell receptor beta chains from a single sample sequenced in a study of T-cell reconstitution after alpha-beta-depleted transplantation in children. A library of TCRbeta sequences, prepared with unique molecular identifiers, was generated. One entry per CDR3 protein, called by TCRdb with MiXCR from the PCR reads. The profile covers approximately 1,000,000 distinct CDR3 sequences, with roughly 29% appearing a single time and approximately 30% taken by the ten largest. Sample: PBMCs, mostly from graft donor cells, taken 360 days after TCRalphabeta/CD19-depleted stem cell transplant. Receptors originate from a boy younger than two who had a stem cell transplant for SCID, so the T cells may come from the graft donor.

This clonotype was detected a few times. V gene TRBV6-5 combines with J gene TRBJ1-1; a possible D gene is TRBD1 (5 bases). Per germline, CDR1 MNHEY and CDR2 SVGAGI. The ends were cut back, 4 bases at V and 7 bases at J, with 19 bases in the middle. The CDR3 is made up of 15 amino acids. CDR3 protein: CASSSTTGGGGEAFF. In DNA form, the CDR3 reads TGTGCCAGCAGTTCCACGACCGGGGGAGGAGGTGAAGCTTTCTTT.

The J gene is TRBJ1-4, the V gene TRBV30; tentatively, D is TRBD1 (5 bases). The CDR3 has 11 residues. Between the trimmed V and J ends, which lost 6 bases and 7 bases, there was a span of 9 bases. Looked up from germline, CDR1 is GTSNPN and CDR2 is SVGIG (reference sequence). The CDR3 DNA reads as TGTGCCTGTGGGGGGGGTGAAAAACTGTTTTTT. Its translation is CACGGGEKLFF.

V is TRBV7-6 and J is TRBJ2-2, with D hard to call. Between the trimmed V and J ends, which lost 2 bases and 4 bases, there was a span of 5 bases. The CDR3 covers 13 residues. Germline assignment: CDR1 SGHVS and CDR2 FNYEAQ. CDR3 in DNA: TGTGCCAGCAGCTTATACTCCACCGGGGAGCTGTTTTTT. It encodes CASSLYSTGELFF.

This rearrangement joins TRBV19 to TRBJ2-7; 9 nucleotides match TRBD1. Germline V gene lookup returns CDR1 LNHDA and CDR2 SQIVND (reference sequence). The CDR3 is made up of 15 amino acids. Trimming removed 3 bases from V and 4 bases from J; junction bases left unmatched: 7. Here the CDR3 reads CASSIPGQGKYEQYF. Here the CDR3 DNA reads TGTGCCAGTAGTATTCCCGGACAGGGGAAATACGAGCAGTACTTC. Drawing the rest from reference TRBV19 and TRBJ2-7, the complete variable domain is DGGITQSPKYLFRKEGQNVTLSCEQNLNHDAMYWYRQDPGQGLRLIYYSQIVNDFQKGDIAEGYSVSREKKESFPLTVTSAQKNPTAFYLCASSIPGQGKYEQYFGPGTRLTVT.

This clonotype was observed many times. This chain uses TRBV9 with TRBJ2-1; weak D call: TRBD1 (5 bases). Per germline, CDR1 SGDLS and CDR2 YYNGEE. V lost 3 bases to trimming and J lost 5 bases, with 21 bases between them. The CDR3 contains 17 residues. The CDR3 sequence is CASSGPRPRAGNNEQFF. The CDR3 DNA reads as TGTGCCAGCAGCGGCCCGCGGCCCAGGGCAGGGAACAATGAGCAGTTCTTC. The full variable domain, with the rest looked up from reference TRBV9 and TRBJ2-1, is DSGVTQTPKHLITATGQRVTLRCSPRSGDLSVYWYQQSLDQGLQFLIQYYNGEERAKGNILERFSAQQFPDLHSELNLSSLELGDSALYFCASSGPRPRAGNNEQFFGPGTRLTVL.

The CDR3 coding sequence is TGCGCCAGCAGCCTAAGGGACAGTAGGAACACCGGGGAGCTGTTTTTT. Amino acid sequence: CASSLRDSRNTGELFF. The chain employs TRBV5-1 and TRBJ2-2; 7 positions agree with TRBD1. In germline, CDR1 is SGHRS, CDR2 YFSETQ. CDR3 length equals 16 residues. V shed 4 bases, J shed 1 base, and the junction held 7 bases outside the gene matches. Full variable domain (rest looked up from reference TRBV5-1 and TRBJ2-2): KAGVTQTPRYLIKTRGQQVTLSCSPISGHRSVSWYQQTPGQGLQFLFEYFSETQRNKGNFPGRFSGRQFSNSRSEMNVSTLELGDSALYLCASSLRDSRNTGELFFGEGSRLTVL.

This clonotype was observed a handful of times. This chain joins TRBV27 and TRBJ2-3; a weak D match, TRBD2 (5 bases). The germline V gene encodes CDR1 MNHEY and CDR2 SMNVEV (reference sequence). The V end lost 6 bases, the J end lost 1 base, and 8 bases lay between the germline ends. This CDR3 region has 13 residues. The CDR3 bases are TGTGCCAGCAGGAGGGCCCGCACAGATACGCAGTATTTT. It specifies CASRRARTDTQYF.

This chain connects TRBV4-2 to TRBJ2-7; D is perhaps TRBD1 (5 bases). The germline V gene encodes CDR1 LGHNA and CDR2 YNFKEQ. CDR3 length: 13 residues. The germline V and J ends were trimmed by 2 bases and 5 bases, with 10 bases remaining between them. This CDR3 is CASSQPGSDEQYF. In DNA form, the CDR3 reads TGTGCCAGCAGCCAACCAGGGTCGGACGAGCAGTACTTC.

CDR3: CASSPKPSGTGLRETQYF. The CDR3 coding sequence is TGCGCCAGCAGCCCTAAACCCTCCGGGACAGGGCTACGGGAGACCCAGTACTTC. The chain combines TRBV5-1 with TRBJ2-5; 9 nucleotides match TRBD1. The J segment lost 5 bases and the V segment lost 4 bases, leaving 18 bases of the junction unmatched. Germline V gene data show CDR1 as SGHRS and CDR2 as YFSETQ. The CDR3 covers 18 residues.

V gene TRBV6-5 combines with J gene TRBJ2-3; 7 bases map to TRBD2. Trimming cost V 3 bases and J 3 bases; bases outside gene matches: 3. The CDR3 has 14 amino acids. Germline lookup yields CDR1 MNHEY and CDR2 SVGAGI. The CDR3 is CASSYFGGTDTQYF. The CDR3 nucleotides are TGTGCCAGCAGTTATTTCGGGGGGACAGATACGCAGTATTTT.

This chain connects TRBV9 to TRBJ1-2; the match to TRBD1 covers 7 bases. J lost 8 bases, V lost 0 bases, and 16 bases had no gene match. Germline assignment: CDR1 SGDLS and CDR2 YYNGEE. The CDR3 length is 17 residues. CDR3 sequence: CASSVAVPFTGDDGYTF. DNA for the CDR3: TGTGCCAGCAGCGTAGCCGTGCCCTTTACAGGGGATGACGGCTACACCTTC.